One and the same sample provided the 8 T cell receptor beta chains below, sequenced in a study of Tregs in tolerant kidney transplant recipients. Here immunoSEQ multiplex PCR was the method, and the copy in TCRdb shows in-frame clones only, minus some. The repertoire holds roughly 69,000 clones, about 89% seen once, with 0.39% in the top ten. The sequencing here drew on CD4+ T cells from blood, taken before the transplant. These receptors were taken from a human donor who received a combined kidney and bone marrow transplant.

The count of this clone is one. J is TRBJ2-1 and V is TRBV27, with 9 bases fitting TRBD2. J gave up 6 bases and V 6 bases, and 0 bases lay outside the gene matches. The CDR3 extends over 12 amino acids. Germline-derived CDR1 and CDR2 are MNHEY and SMNVEV (reference sequence). This CDR3 is CASRREGNEQFF. The CDR3 nucleotides are TGTGCCAGCAGGCGGGAGGGCAATGAGCAGTTCTTC.

The J gene is TRBJ1-2, the V gene TRBV28; possible D gene TRBD1, 6 bases. V was cut by 2 bases and J by 8 bases, with 12 bases left in between. The CDR3 runs 13 residues. CDR1 and CDR2 (germline): MDHEN, SYDVKM. CDR3 DNA sequence: TGTGCCAGCAGTTTACCCGCAGGGGCGGGCTACACCTTC. Translating gives CASSLPAGAGYTF.

The chain employs TRBV29-1 and TRBJ2-7; 8 bases align to TRBD2. Germline CDR1 is SQVTM and CDR2 is ANQGSEA. This CDR3 region has 14 residues. The V gene end was trimmed by 6 bases and the J gene end by 2 bases; junction bases not matched to a gene: 9. CDR3 in DNA: TGCAGCGTGGAAACCACTAGCGGCGCCTACGAGCAGTACTTC. It yields the protein CSVETTSGAYEQYF.

The chain is built from TRBV27 and TRBJ2-1, with 8 bases that match TRBD2. Trimming took 2 bases from V and 3 from J; bases not matched to a gene: 6. Per the germline V gene, CDR1 is MNHEY and CDR2 is SMNVEV (reference sequence). The CDR3 totals 16 residues. Here the CDR3 reads CASSLGWTSSYNEQFF. As DNA, the CDR3 is TGTGCCAGCAGTTTAGGTTGGACTAGCAGCTACAATGAGCAGTTCTTC.

V gene TRBV30 combines with J gene TRBJ2-1, with 11 bases identical to TRBD2. V gave up 3 bases and J gave up 3 bases; unmatched junction bases: 10. This CDR3 is built from 17 residues. Germline V CDR1 and CDR2: GTSNPN, SVGIG (reference sequence). Here the CDR3 reads CAWSLDPLAGVYNEQFF. The CDR3, as DNA: TGTGCCTGGAGCCTCGACCCACTAGCGGGAGTCTACAATGAGCAGTTCTTC.

CDR3 nucleotide sequence: TGTGCCAGCTCAGCCGGGACTAGCGGGAGAGGCAATGAGCAGTTCTTC. Translating it yields CASSAGTSGRGNEQFF. The V call is TRBV18, the J call TRBJ2-1, with 14 positions matching TRBD2. CDR3 length: 16 residues. After removal of 5 bases from V and 6 bases from J, the junction contained 6 bases not matched to a gene. Germline lookup yields CDR1 KGHSH and CDR2 LQKENI. The variable domain in full, completed from reference TRBV18 and TRBJ2-1, reads NAGVMQNPRHLVRRRGQEARLRCSPMKGHSHVYWYRQLPEEGLKFMVYLQKENIIDESGMPKERFSAEFPKEGPSILRIQQVVRGDSAAYFCASSAGTSGRGNEQFFGPGTRLTVL.

CDR3 DNA sequence: TGCGCCAGCAGCCTTAAAGACCAGGAGGTAGACTACGAGCAGTACTTC. This sequence encodes CASSLKDQEVDYEQYF. The rearrangement uses TRBV5-1 and TRBJ2-7, with TRBD2 as a possible D gene (5 bases). Trimming removed 4 bases at V and 3 bases at J, with 20 bases between. From germline, CDR1 is SGHRS and CDR2 YFSETQ. The CDR3 runs to 16 residues.

Only a few counts were recorded for this clone. J is TRBJ2-1 and V is TRBV6-5, with 8 bases fitting TRBD2. The germline CDR1 and CDR2 sequences are MNHEY and SVGAGI. The trim removed 6 bases at V and 6 bases at J, leaving 10 bases unmatched. The CDR3 has 15 amino acids. CDR3 protein: CASSTGSGASNEQFF. The CDR3 nucleotides are TGTGCCAGCAGCACGGGTAGCGGGGCTAGCAATGAGCAGTTCTTC.